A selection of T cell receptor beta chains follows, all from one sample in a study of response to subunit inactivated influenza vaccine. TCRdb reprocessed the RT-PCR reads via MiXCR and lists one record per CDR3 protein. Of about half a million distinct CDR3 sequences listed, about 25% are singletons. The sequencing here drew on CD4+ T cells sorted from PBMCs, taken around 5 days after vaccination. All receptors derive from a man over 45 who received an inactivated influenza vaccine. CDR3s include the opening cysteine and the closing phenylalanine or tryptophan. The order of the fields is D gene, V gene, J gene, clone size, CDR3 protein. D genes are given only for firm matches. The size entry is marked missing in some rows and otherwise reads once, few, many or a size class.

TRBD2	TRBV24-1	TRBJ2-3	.	CATSDPGTSGGWADTQYF
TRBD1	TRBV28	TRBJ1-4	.	CASSLQGARKKLFF
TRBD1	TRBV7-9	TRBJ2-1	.	CASRGQGNEQFF
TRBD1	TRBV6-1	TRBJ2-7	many	CASSVSGGYEQYF
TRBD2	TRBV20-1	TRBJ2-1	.	CSARDPASGRAAYNEQFF
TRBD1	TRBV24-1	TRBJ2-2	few	CATSVAGGSGELFF
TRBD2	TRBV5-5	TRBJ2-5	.	CASSPSGVGKETQYF
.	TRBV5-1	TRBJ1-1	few	CASSWDFNTEAFF
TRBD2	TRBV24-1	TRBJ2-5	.	CATSDGGVETQYF
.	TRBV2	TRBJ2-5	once	CASRYSGMETQYF
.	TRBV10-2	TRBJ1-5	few	CASSESRGYGNQPQHF
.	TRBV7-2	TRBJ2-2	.	CASILMAGLTGELFF
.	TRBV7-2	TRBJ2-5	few	CASSLYLSEQETQYF
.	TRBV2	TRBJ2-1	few	CASSFRRDEQFF
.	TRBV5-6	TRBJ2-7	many	CASSYEQGYYEQYF
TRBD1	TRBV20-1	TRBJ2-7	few	CSAQDRGGNEQYF
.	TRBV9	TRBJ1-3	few	CASSVALGHTSGNTIYF
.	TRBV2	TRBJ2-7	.	CASSETNYEQYF
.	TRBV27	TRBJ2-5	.	CASSFRGRVETQYF
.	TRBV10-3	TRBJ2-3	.	CAISEQGGDLTDTQYF
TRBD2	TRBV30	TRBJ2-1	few	CAWSPPYLAGVDEQFF
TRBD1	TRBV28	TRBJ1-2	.	CASRKPGQTNYGYTF
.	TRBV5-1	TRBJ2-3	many	CASKGTDTQYF
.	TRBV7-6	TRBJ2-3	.	CASSPSLATDTQYF
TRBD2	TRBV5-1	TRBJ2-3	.	CASSLDGGGSDTQYF
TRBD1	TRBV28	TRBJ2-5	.	CASSFSQGAIKTQYF
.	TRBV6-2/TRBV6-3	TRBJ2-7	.	CASRSTGFEQYF
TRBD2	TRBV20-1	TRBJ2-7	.	CSASVRGVAYEQYF
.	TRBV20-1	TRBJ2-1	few	CSARDPVWGAINEQFF
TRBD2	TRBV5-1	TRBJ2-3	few	CASSEGLAGGTDTQYF
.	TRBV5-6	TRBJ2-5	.	CASSFLVSQETQYF
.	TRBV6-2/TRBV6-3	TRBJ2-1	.	CASSPEGLTNEQFF
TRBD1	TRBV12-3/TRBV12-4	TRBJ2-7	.	CASSWDSSYEQYF
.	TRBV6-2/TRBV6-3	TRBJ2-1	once	CASTQTSGQYNEQFF
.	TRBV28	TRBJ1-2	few	CASSFKGYGYTF
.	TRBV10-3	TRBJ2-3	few	CAISESGTLREDTQYF
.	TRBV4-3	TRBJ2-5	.	CASSRNREETQYF
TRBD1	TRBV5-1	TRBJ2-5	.	CASSPHTGGETQYF
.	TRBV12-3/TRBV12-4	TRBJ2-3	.	CASSLDSSGSTDTQYF
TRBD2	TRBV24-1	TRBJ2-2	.	CATSEGGLAGFLTGELFF
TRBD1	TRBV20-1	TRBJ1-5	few	CSASSYPGTGGASQPQHF
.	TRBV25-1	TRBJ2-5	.	CASSDPEETQYF
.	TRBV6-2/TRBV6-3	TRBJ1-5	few	CASRFVSNHPQHF
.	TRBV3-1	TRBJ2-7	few	CASSRPGLAYEQYF
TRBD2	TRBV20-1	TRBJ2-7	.	CSARRLAASYEQYF
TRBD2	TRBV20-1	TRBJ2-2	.	CSAISGRNTGELFF
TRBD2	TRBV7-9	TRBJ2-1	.	CASSYDVAGDEQFF
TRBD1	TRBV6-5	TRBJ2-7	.	CASSSRQGLDYEQYF
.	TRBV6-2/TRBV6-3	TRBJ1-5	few	CASGLRGGFNQPQHF
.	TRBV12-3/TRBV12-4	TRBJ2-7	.	CASRGRDKPDGEQYF
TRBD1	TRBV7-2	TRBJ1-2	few	CASSSDRGLHGYTF
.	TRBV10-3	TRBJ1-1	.	CAISKTVNTEAFF
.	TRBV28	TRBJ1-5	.	CASSLFLPIGNQPQHF
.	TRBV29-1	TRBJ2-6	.	CSVVLFISGANVLTF
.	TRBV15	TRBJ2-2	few	CATSRAPGLSTGELFF